Here is one TCR beta chain with its context. The data belong to a study of blood T cell repertoires in COVID-19. Study overall: COVID-19 samples, acute and convalescent, were from the United States, Italy and Spain. PBMCs, B-cell-depleted T cells, or T cells provided the cDNA or gDNA that made up the material.

TCRdb keeps only in-frame clones here, not all; method: immunoSEQ multiplex PCR. Of under 130,000 clones listed, 65% to 90% are singletons. V gave up 7 bases and J gave up 9 bases, with 16 bases separating them. The CDR3 runs to 13 residues. Germline V CDR1 and CDR2: MNHEY, SVGAGI. The V gene is TRBV6-5, the J gene TRBJ2-1; tentatively, D is TRBD2 (6 bases). The receptor comes from a man in his fifties or sixties with acute or convalescent COVID-19. Source material: peripheral blood. In nucleotides, the CDR3 is TGTGCCAGCACTCCCGGAGGGGCGATTGAGCAGTTCTTC. Translation: CASTPGGAIEQFF.